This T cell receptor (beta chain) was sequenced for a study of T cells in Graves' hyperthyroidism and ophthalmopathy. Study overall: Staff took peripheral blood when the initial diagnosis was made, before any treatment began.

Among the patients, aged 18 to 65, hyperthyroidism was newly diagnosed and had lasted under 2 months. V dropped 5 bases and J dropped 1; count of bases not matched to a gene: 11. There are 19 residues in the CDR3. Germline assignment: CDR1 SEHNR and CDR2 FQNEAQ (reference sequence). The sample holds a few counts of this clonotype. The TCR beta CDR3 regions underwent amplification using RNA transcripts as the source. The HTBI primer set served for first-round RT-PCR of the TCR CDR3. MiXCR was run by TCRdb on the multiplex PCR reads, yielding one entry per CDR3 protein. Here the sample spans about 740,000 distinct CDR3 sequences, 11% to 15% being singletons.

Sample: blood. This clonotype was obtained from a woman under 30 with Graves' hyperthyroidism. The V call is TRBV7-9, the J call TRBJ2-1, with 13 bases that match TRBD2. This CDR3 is CASSPGTSGTEGSYNEQFF. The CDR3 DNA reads TGTGCCAGCAGCCCCGGGACTAGCGGGACCGAGGGGTCCTACAATGAGCAGTTCTTC.